Shown below are 14 T cell receptor beta chains from a single sample sequenced in a study of cytomegalovirus exposure and HLA in healthy donors. With 60 Vbeta and 13 Jbeta primers, the PCR was carried out. Libraries were prepared by immunoSEQ multiplex PCR; TCRdb keeps only in-frame clonotypes and omits some of them. This table holds 200,000 to 250,000 clones, approximately 84% found once. Sequenced input: PBMCs. These receptors came from a woman between 35 and 50 years old in good health and CMV-seronegative.

J is TRBJ2-7 and V is TRBV7-9, with a weak D call TRBD2 (6 bases). Germline V gene lookup returns CDR1 SEHNR and CDR2 FQNEAQ (reference sequence). The CDR3 consists of 12 residues. The germline V and J ends were trimmed by 5 bases and 6 bases, with 11 bases remaining between them. The CDR3 DNA is TGTGCCAGCAGCCACGCGGAGGGCGAGCAGTACTTC. This codes for CASSHAEGEQYF.

The sample holds a few counts of this clone. The chain links TRBV29-1 to TRBJ2-5; possible D gene TRBD1, 5 bases. In germline, CDR1 is SQVTM, CDR2 ANQGSEA. The CDR3 extends over 19 amino acids. Trimming took off 0 bases at V and 1 base at J, with 24 bases between the two ends. In DNA form, the CDR3 reads TGCAGCGTTGAAGATCCCAAAATCTCCACGCCAGGGTCCCAAGAGACCCAGTACTTC. Translating gives CSVEDPKISTPGSQETQYF.

This chain links TRBV5-6 with TRBJ2-3, with a weak D call TRBD1 (6 bases). This CDR3 is built from 15 residues. Looked up from germline, CDR1 is SGHDT and CDR2 is YYEEEE. The ends were cut back, 0 bases at V and 4 bases at J, with 12 bases in the middle. In nucleotides, the CDR3 is TGTGCCAGCAGCTTGGCTTACAGGGTTTCAGATACGCAGTATTTT. As protein: CASSLAYRVSDTQYF.

This chain joins TRBV7-9 and TRBJ1-1; 8 bases map to TRBD1. Germline loops: CDR1 SEHNR, CDR2 FQNEAQ (reference sequence). The CDR3 covers 14 residues. V lost 4 bases and J lost 4; bases outside the gene matches: 5. In DNA form, the CDR3 reads TGTGCCAGCAGCTGGACAGGGTCGGGCACTGAAGCTTTCTTT. It encodes CASSWTGSGTEAFF.

In the case of this clone: Other DNA sequences from this sample encode an identical CDR3 as well. This rearrangement joins TRBV5-1 to TRBJ2-5; D remains ambiguous. V was pared by 1 base and J by 5 bases, with 6 bases between. This CDR3 is 12 amino acids long. The germline CDR1 and CDR2 sequences are SGHRS and YFSETQ. The CDR3 loop is CASSLPAETQYF. The CDR3 DNA is TGCGCCAGCAGCTTGCCTGCGGAGACCCAGTACTTC. Filled out from reference TRBV5-1 and TRBJ2-5, the complete variable domain reads KAGVTQTPRYLIKTRGQQVTLSCSPISGHRSVSWYQQTPGQGLQFLFEYFSETQRNKGNFPGRFSGRQFSNSRSEMNVSTLELGDSALYLCASSLPAETQYFGPGTRLLVL.

This chain connects TRBV30 to TRBJ1-4, with 7 bases lining up with TRBD1. The germline V gene encodes CDR1 GTSNPN and CDR2 SVGIG (reference sequence). CDR3 length: 13 residues. With V trimmed by 0 bases and J by 5 bases, 0 bases remained unmatched. The CDR3 DNA reads TGTGCCTGGAGTGTACAGGGGAATGAAAAACTGTTTTTT. Translation: CAWSVQGNEKLFF. The full variable domain, rest sourced from reference TRBV30 and TRBJ1-4, is SQTIHQWPATLVQPVGSPLSLECTVEGTSNPNLYWYRQAAGRGLQLLFYSVGIGQISSEVPQNLSASRPQDRQFILSSKKLLLSDSGFYLCAWSVQGNEKLFFGSGTQLSVL.

As DNA, the CDR3 is TGTGCCAGCAGCAAAGCTTGGGGGCCAGGGGGATACCCCAATCAGCCCCAGCATTTT. Protein product: CASSKAWGPGGYPNQPQHF. The chain links TRBV21-1 to TRBJ1-5; TRBD1, the D gene given by the table, was not confirmed from the DNA. TRBV21-1 constitutes a pseudogene. The CDR3 consists of 19 residues.

The chain is built from TRBV7-9 and TRBJ2-5, with TRBD1 identical over 7 bases. The J call is uncertain, as TRBJ2-7 better fits the DNA end. The V gene's germline CDR1 is SEHNR and CDR2 FQNEAQ (reference sequence). The CDR3 length is 13 residues. CDR3 amino acids: CASSFLDRDEQYF. The CDR3 DNA is TGTGCCAGCAGCTTCTTAGACAGGGACGAGCAGTACTTC.

The chain links TRBV11-2 to TRBJ1-4; possible D gene TRBD1, 6 bases. Germline CDR1 and CDR2: SGHAT and FQNNGV. CDR3 length: 15 residues. The ends were cut back, 2 bases at V and 7 bases at J, with 14 bases in the middle. CDR3 sequence reads: CASSLRGGSVEKLFF. In DNA, the CDR3 is TGTGCCAGCAGCTTAAGGGGGGGCTCGGTTGAAAAACTGTTTTTT.

This chain joins TRBV27 and TRBJ2-6; D remains ambiguous. Germline CDR1 and CDR2: MNHEY and SMNVEV (reference sequence). The CDR3 totals 13 residues. Trimming stripped 4 bases from V and 3 bases from J, with 4 bases between. As DNA, the CDR3 is TGTGCCAGCAGTTCAGATGGGGCCAACGTCCTGACTTTC. As protein: CASSSDGANVLTF.

Only one count was recorded for this clone. This same CDR3 is encoded by further DNA sequences in the sample. The rearrangement joins TRBV9 to TRBJ2-5; D is possibly TRBD1 (7 bases). CDR1 SGDLS and CDR2 YYNGEE come from the germline V gene. This CDR3 contains 14 residues. V was shortened by 2 bases and J by 5 bases, with 13 bases between the two germline ends. CDR3 protein: CASSVTGAGETQYF. In DNA form, the CDR3 reads TGTGCCAGCAGCGTTACAGGGGCGGGGGAGACCCAGTACTTC.

The chain employs TRBV29-1 and TRBJ1-2; D gene ambiguous. The CDR3 length is 11 residues. Trimming pared 4 bases from V and 7 bases from J, leaving 10 bases between. Germline CDR1 is SQVTM and CDR2 is ANQGSEA. CDR3 protein: CSVANSGGYTF. DNA for the CDR3: TGCAGCGTTGCCAACTCCGGTGGCTACACCTTC. Complete variable domain (other parts from reference TRBV29-1 and TRBJ1-2): SAVISQKPSRDICQRGTSLTIQCQVDSQVTMMFWYRQQPGQSLTLIATANQGSEATYESGFVIDKFPISRPNLTFSTLTVSNMSPEDSSIYLCSVANSGGYTFGSGTRLTVV.

J is TRBJ1-2 and V is TRBV5-4; D might be TRBD1 (5 bases). This CDR3 is built from 13 residues. V was trimmed by 5 bases and J by 2 bases, leaving 10 bases between them. Germline assignment: CDR1 SGHNT and CDR2 YYREEE (reference sequence). In nucleotides, the CDR3 is TGTGCCAGCAGTACGCAGGGAAACTATGGCTACACCTTC. It codes for CASSTQGNYGYTF.

This clone was seen only a few times. The V call is TRBV2, the J call TRBJ2-5; possible D gene TRBD2, 7 bases. This CDR3 has 16 amino acids. Germline CDR1 is SNHLY and CDR2 is FYNNEI. Between the trimmed V and J ends, which lost 8 bases and 2 bases, there was a span of 21 bases. The CDR3 reads CASSRGGGPAQETQYF. The CDR3 bases are TGTGCCAGCTCCAGGGGCGGGGGCCCGGCGCAAGAGACCCAGTACTTC. Full variable domain (outside the CDR3, taken from reference TRBV2 and TRBJ2-5): EPEVTQTPSHQVTQMGQEVILRCVPISNHLYFYWYRQILGQKVEFLVSFYNNEISEKSEIFDDQFSVERPDGSNFTLKIRSTKLEDSAMYFCASSRGGGPAQETQYFGPGTRLLVL.